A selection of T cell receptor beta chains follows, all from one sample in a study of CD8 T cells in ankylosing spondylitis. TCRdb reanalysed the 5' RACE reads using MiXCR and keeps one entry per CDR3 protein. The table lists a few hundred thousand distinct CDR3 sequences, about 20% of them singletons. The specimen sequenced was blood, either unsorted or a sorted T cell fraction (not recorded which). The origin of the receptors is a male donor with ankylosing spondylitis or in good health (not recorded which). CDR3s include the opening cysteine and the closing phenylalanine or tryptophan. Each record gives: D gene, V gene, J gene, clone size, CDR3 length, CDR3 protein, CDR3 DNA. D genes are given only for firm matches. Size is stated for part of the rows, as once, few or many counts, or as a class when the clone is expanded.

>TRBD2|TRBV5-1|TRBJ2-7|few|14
CASSSTSGGYEQYF
TGCGCCAGCAGCTCTACTAGCGGGGGATACGAGCAGTACTTC
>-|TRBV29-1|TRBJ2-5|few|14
CSVERRSVEETQYF
TGCAGCGTTGAAAGGCGATCCGTCGAAGAGACCCAGTACTTC
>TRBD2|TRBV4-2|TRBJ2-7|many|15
CASSQETSGSYEQYF
TGTGCCAGCAGCCAAGAAACTAGCGGGAGTTACGAGCAGTACTTC
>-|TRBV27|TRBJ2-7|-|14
CASSLWGQSYEQYF
TGTGCCAGCAGTTTATGGGGCCAATCCTACGAGCAGTACTTC
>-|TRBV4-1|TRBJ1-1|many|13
CASSQTLNTEAFF
TGCGCCAGCAGCCAAACCTTGAACACTGAAGCTTTCTTT
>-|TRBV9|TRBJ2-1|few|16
CASSVRGQGPSNEQFF
TGTGCCAGCAGCGTGAGGGGCCAGGGACCCAGCAATGAGCAGTTCTTC
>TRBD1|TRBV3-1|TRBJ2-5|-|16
CASSPPWDSDQETQYF
TGTGCCAGCAGCCCCCCGTGGGACAGCGATCAAGAGACCCAGTACTTC
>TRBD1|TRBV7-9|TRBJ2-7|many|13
CASSSTGAYEQYF
TGTGCCAGCAGTTCGACAGGGGCATACGAGCAGTACTTC
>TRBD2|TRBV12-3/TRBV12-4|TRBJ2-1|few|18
CASSDETGTSGKLDEQFF
TGTGCCAGCAGTGACGAAACCGGGACTAGCGGGAAGTTGGATGAGCAGTTCTTC
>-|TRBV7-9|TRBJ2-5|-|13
CASSWARQETQYF
TGTGCCAGCAGCTGGGCCAGACAAGAGACCCAGTACTTC
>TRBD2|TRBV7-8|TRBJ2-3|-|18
CASSPRRTSGRAPDTQYF
TGTGCCAGCAGCCCCCGCAGGACTAGCGGGAGGGCGCCAGATACGCAGTATTTT
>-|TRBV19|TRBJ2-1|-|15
CASSIALGRSRWQFF
TGTGCCAGTAGTATTGCGCTAGGCCGGAGCCGGTGGCAGTTCTTC
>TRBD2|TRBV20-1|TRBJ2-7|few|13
CSASPSGAHEQYF
TGCAGTGCTAGTCCTAGCGGGGCCCACGAGCAGTACTTC
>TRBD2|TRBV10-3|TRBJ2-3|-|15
CAIRERESSTDTQYF
TGTGCCATCAGAGAGCGGGAGTCTAGCACAGATACGCAGTATTTT
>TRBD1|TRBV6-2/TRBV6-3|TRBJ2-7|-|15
CASSYSPGQTYEQYF
TGTGCCAGCAGTTACTCCCCGGGACAGACCTACGAGCAGTACTTC
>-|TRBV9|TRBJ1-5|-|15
CASSATGNSNQPQHF
TGTGCCAGCAGCGCCACAGGCAATAGCAATCAGCCCCAGCATTTT
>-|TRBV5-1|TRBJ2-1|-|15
CASSLAILASNEQFF
TGCGCCAGCAGCTTGGCCATCCTAGCATCCAATGAGCAGTTCTTC
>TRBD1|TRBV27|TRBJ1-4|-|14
CASRTGTGFEKLFF
TGTGCCAGCAGAACCGGGACAGGGTTTGAAAAACTGTTTTTT
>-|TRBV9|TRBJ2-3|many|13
CASSPGLTDTQYF
TGTGCCAGCAGCCCAGGGTTGACGGATACGCAGTATTTT
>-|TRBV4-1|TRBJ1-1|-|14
CASSQADSNTEAFF
TGCGCCAGCAGCCAGGCCGATTCGAACACTGAAGCTTTCTTT
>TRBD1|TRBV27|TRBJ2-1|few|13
CASKLDRANEQFF
TGTGCCAGCAAATTGGACAGGGCCAATGAGCAGTTCTTC
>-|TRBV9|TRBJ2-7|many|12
CASSGEGYEQYF
TGTGCCAGCAGCGGTGAGGGGTACGAGCAGTACTTC
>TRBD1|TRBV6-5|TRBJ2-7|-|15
CASSYSGDRAYEQYF
TGTGCCAGCAGTTACTCGGGGGACAGGGCCTACGAGCAGTACTTC
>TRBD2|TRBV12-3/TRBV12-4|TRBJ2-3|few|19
CASSLVDPGLAGATDTQYF
TGTGCCAGCAGTTTAGTAGATCCGGGACTAGCGGGAGCCACAGATACGCAGTATTTT
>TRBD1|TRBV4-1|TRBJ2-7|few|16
CASSQERTGGSYEQYF
TGCGCCAGCAGCCAAGAAAGGACAGGGGGCTCCTACGAGCAGTACTTC
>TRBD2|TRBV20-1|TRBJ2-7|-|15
CSARVLAGYYYEQYF
TGCAGTGCTAGAGTACTAGCGGGGTATTACTACGAGCAGTACTTC
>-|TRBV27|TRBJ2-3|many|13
CASSRGITDTQYF
TGTGCCAGCAGTCGGGGGATCACAGATACGCAGTATTTT
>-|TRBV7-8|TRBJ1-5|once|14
CASRGLGANQPQHF
TGTGCCAGCAGAGGGTTGGGCGCCAATCAGCCCCAGCATTTT
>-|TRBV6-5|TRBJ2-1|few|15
CASSFLATGVNEQFF
TGTGCCAGCAGTTTTCTAGCGACTGGGGTCAATGAGCAGTTCTTC
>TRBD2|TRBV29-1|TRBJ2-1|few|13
CSVESVASGEQFF
TGCAGCGTTGAGAGTGTGGCTAGCGGGGAGCAGTTCTTC
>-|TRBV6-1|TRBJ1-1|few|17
CASSSIPGKASNTEAFF
TGTGCCAGCAGCTCGATTCCGGGGAAGGCGTCGAACACTGAAGCTTTCTTT
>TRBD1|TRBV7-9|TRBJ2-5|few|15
CASSSMTGRQETQYF
TGTGCCAGCAGCTCTATGACAGGGCGGCAAGAGACCCAGTACTTC
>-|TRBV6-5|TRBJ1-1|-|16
CASSYTYRDMNTEAFF
TGTGCCAGCAGTTACACGTACAGGGACATGAACACTGAAGCTTTCTTT
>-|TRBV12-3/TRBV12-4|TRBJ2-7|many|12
CASSPAGFEQYF
TGTGCCAGCAGCCCCGCAGGGTTCGAGCAGTACTTC
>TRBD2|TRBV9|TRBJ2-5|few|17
CASSVGRSSGREETQYF
TGTGCCAGCAGCGTAGGGCGGTCTAGCGGGAGGGAAGAGACCCAGTACTTC
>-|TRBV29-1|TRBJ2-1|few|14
CSVEDWRANNEQFF
TGCAGCGTTGAAGACTGGCGGGCTAACAATGAGCAGTTCTTC
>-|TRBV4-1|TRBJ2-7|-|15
CASSPMVLAQNEQYF
TGCGCCAGCAGCCCCATGGTACTAGCTCAGAACGAGCAGTACTTC